Listed here are 10 T cell receptor beta chains from one sample, sequenced in a study of tumor-infiltrating lymphocytes in primary liver carcinoma. TCR beta cDNA was reverse-transcribed from roughly 0.45 ug of total RNA. The reaction used a constant-region primer and ProtoScript II reverse transcriptase. What produced the TCR beta libraries was three nested multiplex PCR rounds using slightly modified ARM-PCR. The two initial PCR rounds, nine to eleven cycles each, used TRBV1-TRBV30 forward and C-beta reverse primers. MiXCR, applied by TCRdb to the multiplex PCR reads, yields one record per CDR3 protein. The repertoire has 250,000 to 350,000 distinct CDR3 sequences, approximately 54% of them found once; the top ten carry 17%. Unsorted whole blood yielded the blood RNA, and germline DNA was also extracted. Sequences were obtained from peripheral blood. The source of these receptors is a woman aged 25 to 39 with primary liver carcinoma and hepatitis B virus infection.

Of note for this clonotype: Mismatch with germline at one junction end may stem from a read error. The chain joins TRBV11-2 to TRBJ2-3; no clear D gene. The germline gives CDR1 SGHAT, CDR2 FQNNGV. The CDR3 runs to 12 residues. This CDR3 is CVSSYGTDMQYF. CDR3 nucleotide sequence: TGTGTCAGCAGCTACGGCACAGATATGCAGTATTTT.

This clonotype was observed a handful of times. The DNA of the CDR3 is TGCGCCAGCAGCCCGATAGACCCGCCACGGGAGACCCAGTACTTC. Protein: CASSPIDPPRETQYF. This chain uses TRBV4-1 with TRBJ2-5; D is undetermined. V gave up 4 bases and J gave up 5 bases, with 17 bases separating them. Germline V gene lookup returns CDR1 MGHRA and CDR2 YSYEKL. This CDR3 contains 15 residues.

This clonotype has only a few counts. A read error is possible here, since a much larger clone lies one base away. The chain links TRBV11-2 to TRBJ2-1; 7 nucleotides agree with TRBD2. With 7 bases clipped from V and 7 bases from J, the junction kept 10 bases outside the gene matches. The CDR3 is 14 amino acids. Germline values: CDR1 SGHAT, CDR2 FQNNGV. The CDR3 DNA follows: TGTGCCAGCAACTTGGCGGGAGTGGGAAATGAGCAGTTCTTC. This codes for CASNLAGVGNEQFF.

The chain couples TRBV28 to TRBJ1-2, with TRBD1 matching over 7 bases. Looked up from germline, CDR1 is MDHEN and CDR2 is SYDVKM. The junction had 16 bases not matched to a gene; V was cut back by 7 bases and J by 8 bases. There are 15 residues in the CDR3. The CDR3 DNA follows: TGTGCCAGCATTGCCTCCGGGACAGATAAGTCGGGCTACACCTTC. Protein product: CASIASGTDKSGYTF.

Only a few counts were recorded for this clonotype. Here the CDR3 DNA reads TGCAGCGTTGAACCACGGGCGGTTTCTTATACGCAGTATTTT. This translates into CSVEPRAVSYTQYF. The rearrangement joins TRBV29-1 to TRBJ2-3; D not certain. CDR1 is SQVTM, CDR2 ANQGSEA, per germline. V lost 2 bases to trimming and J lost 7 bases, with 16 bases between them. This CDR3 has 14 residues.

In this sample, this clonotype turned up many times. The V call is TRBV11-2, the J call TRBJ1-6, with TRBD1 matching over 8 bases. The CDR3 has 14 amino acids. CDR1 and CDR2 from the germline V gene are SGHAT and FQNNGV. V was pared by 3 bases and J by 10 bases, with 5 bases of the junction left unmatched. The CDR3 DNA follows: TGTGCCAGCAGCTTCCGGACAGGGCTCTCACCCCTCCACTTT. Amino acid sequence: CASSFRTGLSPLHF.

As regards this clonotype: A much larger clone lies a single base off, so this may be a read error. CDR3 sequence reads: CASETGGTDTQYF. As DNA, the CDR3 is TGTGCCAGTGAGACAGGGGGCACAGATACGCAGTATTTT. This chain links TRBV12-3 or TRBV12-4 with TRBJ2-3, with 8 positions matching TRBD1. Trimming at V came to 9 bases and at J to 1 base, leaving 3 bases not matched to a gene. This CDR3 is built from 13 residues.

In regard to this clonotype: The junction does not match germline at one end; this may be a read error. The V and J genes are TRBV11-2 and TRBJ2-1; D gene unclear. CDR1 SGHAT and CDR2 FQNNGV come from the germline V gene. The CDR3 runs to 12 residues. The CDR3 protein is CASSLMGNEQFF. The CDR3 DNA reads as TGTGCCAGTAGCTTAATGGGGAATGAGCAGTTCTTC.

At least ten counts were recorded for this clonotype. The chain is built from TRBV10-3 and TRBJ1-4; unclear D gene. Germline CDR1 reads ENHRY; CDR2 reads SYGVKD. The CDR3 is 13 residues long. Trimming removed 4 bases from V and 5 bases from J, with 8 bases in between. CDR3 sequence reads: CAISGTGNEKLFF. The CDR3 region has the DNA TGTGCCATCAGTGGGACGGGGAATGAAAAACTGTTTTTT.

On this clonotype itself: A read error may explain this, as a much larger clone is one base away. The chain combines TRBV6-1 with TRBJ2-7; 8 nucleotides match TRBD2. V was clipped by 6 bases and J by 3 bases; unmatched bases: 10. CDR3 length: 15 amino acids. Per germline, CDR1 MNHNS and CDR2 SASEGT. The DNA for the CDR3 is TGTGCCAGCAGCCCGACTAGCGTGATAGTCTACGAGCAGTACTTC. Amino acid sequence: CASSPTSVIVYEQYF.